Listed here are 22 T cell receptor beta chains from one sample, sequenced in a study of T-cell memory formation after mild COVID-19. In TCRdb, the 5' RACE reads were re-called with MiXCR into one record per CDR3 protein. The repertoire consists of 170,000 or so distinct CDR3 sequences, with about 20% occurring once and the leading ten covering roughly 23%. The source material was PBMCs or a T cell subset sorted from them (not recorded which). The source of these receptors is an adult woman who had mild COVID-19 (a few samples of this study predate the infection). Cell type and time point are not known.

This sequence joins TRBV15 and TRBJ1-4, with unresolved D. Between the trimmed V and J ends, which lost 2 bases and 8 bases, there was a span of 12 bases. Germline V gene lookup returns CDR1 LNHNV and CDR2 YYDKDF (reference sequence). The CDR3 extends over 14 amino acids. The CDR3 nucleotides are TGTGCCACCAGCAGACAGGTGGTTGAGGAAAAACTGTTTTTT. Amino acid sequence: CATSRQVVEEKLFF.

The chain recombines TRBV5-1 with TRBJ2-1; 13 bases are shared with TRBD2. The CDR3 is 15 amino acids. The ends lost 2 bases at V and 8 bases at J; junction bases unmatched: 4. Looked up from germline, CDR1 is SGHRS and CDR2 is YFSETQ. The CDR3 region is CASSLLAGGRDEQFF. The CDR3 DNA is TGCGCCAGCAGCTTACTAGCGGGGGGGAGGGATGAGCAGTTCTTC. Drawing the rest from reference TRBV5-1 and TRBJ2-1, the complete variable domain is KAGVTQTPRYLIKTRGQQVTLSCSPISGHRSVSWYQQTPGQGLQFLFEYFSETQRNKGNFPGRFSGRQFSNSRSEMNVSTLELGDSALYLCASSLLAGGRDEQFFGPGTRLTVL.

This clonotype was picked up a small number of times. CDR3 nucleotides: TGTGCCAGCAGTTTATCGAGGGCCGGTTACCCTAGTGAGCAGTACTTC. Protein product: CASSLSRAGYPSEQYF. V gene TRBV27 combines with J gene TRBJ2-7; possibly TRBD2 for D (5 bases). V gave up 0 bases and J gave up 7 bases, with 19 bases separating them. Germline V gives CDR1 MNHEY, CDR2 SMNVEV (reference sequence). The CDR3 covers 16 residues.

This clonotype was counted only a few times. The CDR3 loop is CASQGQGAGANVLTF. CDR3 nucleotides: TGTGCCAGCCAAGGACAGGGAGCTGGGGCCAACGTCCTGACTTTC. V is TRBV19 and J is TRBJ2-6, with 8 bases lining up with TRBD1. V shed 9 bases and J 2 bases; nucleotides not matched to a gene: 6. There are 15 residues in the CDR3. The germline gives CDR1 LNHDA, CDR2 SQIVND (reference sequence). The variable domain in full, with the rest retrieved from reference TRBV19 and TRBJ2-6, is DGGITQSPKYLFRKEGQNVTLSCEQNLNHDAMYWYRQDPGQGLRLIYYSQIVNDFQKGDIAEGYSVSREKKESFPLTVTSAQKNPTAFYLCASQGQGAGANVLTFGAGSRLTVL.

The V call is TRBV16, the J call TRBJ2-7; D may be TRBD1 (5 bases). This CDR3 comprises 16 residues. V was trimmed by 2 bases and J by 3 bases, leaving 17 bases between them. CDR1 and CDR2 from the germline V gene are KGHSY and FQNENV. The CDR3 region is CASSQTPGDGHYEQYF. CDR3 nucleotide sequence: TGTGCCAGCAGCCAAACCCCCGGAGACGGACACTACGAGCAGTACTTC.

The V gene is TRBV2, the J gene TRBJ2-3; D remains ambiguous. The CDR3 covers 16 residues. V lost 6 bases and J 6 bases, leaving 22 bases between the germline ends. CDR1 is SNHLY, CDR2 FYNNEI, per germline. In DNA form, the CDR3 reads TGTGCCAGCAGCCCCACTACGGATGCGCACTTCGATACGCAGTATTTT. Amino acid sequence: CASSPTTDAHFDTQYF.

This clonotype was detected a few times. This CDR3 reads CASSQDRDPYNEQFF. The CDR3 nucleotides read TGCGCCAGCAGCCAAGATCGGGACCCCTACAATGAGCAGTTCTTC. This chain joins TRBV4-3 and TRBJ2-1; TRBD1 or TRBD2 may be the D gene (5 bases each). V was pared by 0 bases and J by 2 bases, with 8 bases between. Looked up from germline, CDR1 is LGHNA and CDR2 is YSLEER. The CDR3 spans 15 residues.

This clonotype was seen a few times. The chain carries TRBV29-1 and TRBJ1-2; 7 nucleotides agree with TRBD1. Germline V gene data show CDR1 as SQVTM and CDR2 as ANQGSEA. CDR3 length: 11 amino acids. Germline trimming cut 7 bases from V and 3 bases from J; bases unmatched to any gene: 2. Written as DNA, the CDR3 is TGCAGCGCTGGGACAGACTATGGCTACACCTTC. This encodes CSAGTDYGYTF.

The V call is TRBV12-3 or TRBV12-4, the J call TRBJ2-7; tentatively, D is TRBD1 or TRBD2 (5 bases each). V was pared by 5 bases and J by 7 bases, with 12 bases between. This CDR3 comprises 12 residues. CDR3 sequence (DNA): TGTGCCAGCAGTCCAGGGACCTTAGAGCAGTACTTC. It yields the protein CASSPGTLEQYF.

This clonotype appeared a few times. V gene TRBV25-1 combines with J gene TRBJ2-6; unclear D gene. Per germline, CDR1 MGHDK and CDR2 SYGVNS. Trimming cost V 5 bases and J 4 bases, with 6 bases left between them. This CDR3 contains 13 residues. The CDR3 DNA reads TGTGCCAGCAGTTTGTCGGGGGCCAACGTCCTGACTTTC. The encoded protein is CASSLSGANVLTF.

The chain recombines TRBV7-9 with TRBJ2-6; no clear D gene. Between the trimmed V and J ends, which lost 2 bases and 0 bases, there was a span of 11 bases. Germline V lookup: CDR1 SEHNR, CDR2 FQNEAQ (reference sequence). The CDR3 runs 17 residues. The CDR3 DNA reads as TGTGCCAGCAGCTTATTGGACCGATACTCTGGGGCCAACGTCCTGACTTTC. Its protein is CASSLLDRYSGANVLTF.

This chain joins TRBV7-9 and TRBJ2-1, with D maybe TRBD2 (6 bases). This CDR3 has 16 amino acids. Per the germline V gene, CDR1 is SEHNR and CDR2 is FQNEAQ (reference sequence). Trimming removed 0 bases from V and 4 bases from J, with 13 bases in between. CDR3 amino acids: CASSLALGLLYNEQFF. The CDR3 DNA reads TGTGCCAGCAGCTTAGCCTTAGGACTACTATACAATGAGCAGTTCTTC.

This rearrangement joins TRBV27 to TRBJ2-2; 9 nucleotides agree with TRBD2. Germline trimming cut 0 bases from V and 4 bases from J; bases unmatched to any gene: 6. CDR3 length: 17 amino acids. Germline V gene data show CDR1 as MNHEY and CDR2 as SMNVEV (reference sequence). In DNA, the CDR3 is TGTGCCAGCAGTTTATCGATGGTACTAGCGGGCACCGGGGAGCTGTTTTTT. Its protein product is CASSLSMVLAGTGELFF.

The table lists this clonotype with a few counts. The genes are TRBV7-2 and TRBJ1-5; a possible D gene is TRBD1 (5 bases). Germline V gene lookup returns CDR1 SGHTA and CDR2 FQGNSA. Deletions cut 1 base from V and 4 bases from J, with 11 bases between. The CDR3 length is 15 residues. The CDR3: CASSLGWGRNQPQHF. The DNA for the CDR3 is TGTGCCAGCAGCTTAGGATGGGGACGGAATCAGCCCCAGCATTTT. The entire variable domain, with the rest obtained from reference TRBV7-2 and TRBJ1-5, is as follows: GAGVSQSPSNKVTEKGKDVELRCDPISGHTALYWYRQSLGQGLEFLIYFQGNSAPDKSGLPSDRFSAERTGGSVSTLTIQRTQQEDSAVYLCASSLGWGRNQPQHFGDGTRLSIL.

The chain links TRBV4-1 to TRBJ1-2; D is unclear. Germline assignment: CDR1 MGHRA and CDR2 YSYEKL. The CDR3 runs 15 residues. The V and J ends lost 0 bases and 3 bases respectively, with 11 bases between them. The CDR3 sequence is CASSQDGRDHYGYTF. The CDR3 region has the DNA TGCGCCAGCAGCCAAGATGGCCGGGATCACTATGGCTACACCTTC.

This clonotype was seen more than once but under ten times. The V gene is TRBV20-1, the J gene TRBJ2-5, with 7 bases that match TRBD2. V gave up 0 bases and J gave up 4 bases; unmatched junction bases: 5. The CDR3 contains 14 residues. Per germline, CDR1 DFQATT and CDR2 SNEGSKA (reference sequence). The CDR3 sequence: CSAREGLGLETQYF. The CDR3 nucleotides are TGCAGTGCTAGAGAAGGACTAGGTTTAGAGACCCAGTACTTC.

In its sample, this clonotype was seen a few times. This rearrangement joins TRBV6-5 to TRBJ2-2, with D possibly matching TRBD2 (6 bases). CDR1 MNHEY and CDR2 SVGAGI come from the germline V gene. V dropped 5 bases and J dropped 7 bases, with 17 bases sitting between them. CDR3 length: 15 amino acids. CDR3 in DNA: TGTGCCAGCAGTCCCCCGGGAGCTGGGGTCGGGGAGCTGTTTTTT. Translation gives CASSPPGAGVGELFF.

This clonotype has a handful of counts. This rearrangement joins TRBV12-3 or TRBV12-4 to TRBJ2-1; D tentatively fits TRBD1 or TRBD2 (5 bases each). The CDR3 spans 17 residues. V was cut by 5 bases and J by 3 bases, with 20 bases left in between. The CDR3 sequence is CASSPVGARAFYNEQFF. The CDR3, as DNA: TGTGCCAGCAGTCCAGTCGGGGCCAGGGCTTTCTACAATGAGCAGTTCTTC.

This clonotype was seen a handful of times. The chain uses TRBV11-2 and TRBJ2-7; D is ambiguous. V was pared by 0 bases and J by 5 bases, with 14 bases between. This CDR3 contains 15 residues. Per germline, CDR1 SGHAT and CDR2 FQNNGV. CDR3 protein: CASSLERLGVNEQYF. CDR3 in DNA: TGTGCCAGCAGCTTAGAAAGGCTAGGTGTCAACGAGCAGTACTTC. Complete variable domain (other parts from reference TRBV11-2 and TRBJ2-7): EAGVAQSPRYKIIEKRQSVAFWCNPISGHATLYWYQQILGQGPKLLIQFQNNGVVDDSQLPKDRFSAERLKGVDSTLKIQPAKLEDSAVYLCASSLERLGVNEQYFGPGTRLTVT.

J is TRBJ2-1 and V is TRBV11-3, with D perhaps TRBD1 (5 bases). Germline-derived CDR1 and CDR2 are SGHNT and YENEEA. The CDR3 totals 12 residues. The V end was cut by 6 bases, the J end by 8 bases, with 11 bases between. The CDR3 protein is CASRKQGYEQFF. In DNA form, the CDR3 reads TGTGCCAGCAGAAAGCAGGGTTATGAGCAGTTCTTC. Full variable domain (rest looked up from reference TRBV11-3 and TRBJ2-1): EAGVVQSPRYKIIEKKQPVAFWCNPISGHNTLYWYLQNLGQGPELLIRYENEEAVDDSQLPKDRFSAERLKGVDSTLKIQPAELGDSAVYLCASRKQGYEQFFGPGTRLTVL.

The rearrangement joins TRBV20-1 to TRBJ2-1; the match to TRBD2 covers 11 bases. The J segment lost 8 bases and the V segment lost 0 bases, leaving 12 bases of the junction unmatched. Germline CDR1 reads DFQATT; CDR2 reads SNEGSKA (reference sequence). The CDR3 runs 17 residues. CDR3 sequence: CSARDPLVLAGGYEQFF. DNA for the CDR3: TGCAGTGCTAGAGACCCGCTAGTGCTAGCGGGAGGCTATGAGCAGTTCTTC.

The chain carries TRBV6-1 and TRBJ2-7; D not resolved. Trimming left V 4 bases short and J 3 bases short, with 4 bases between. This CDR3 region has 11 residues. Germline V CDR1 and CDR2: MNHNS, SASEGT. CDR3 DNA: TGTGCCAGCAGTGGATACTACGAGCAGTACTTC. Encoded protein: CASSGYYEQYF.